This T cell receptor beta chain was identified in a study of Tregs in tolerant kidney transplant recipients. Study background: Related graft donors supplied nonmyeloablative bone marrow transplants, and mixed chimerism was transient.

Study-level findings and limits: Activated donor B cell expansion appeared to reveal the most relevant donor-specific TCRbeta repertoire. The small number of patients limits these findings pending further validation. Changing PCR primers prevented nucleotide comparison between some patients' samples.

With respect to this clone: The antigen is not known.

The V gene end was trimmed by 4 bases and the J gene end by 5 bases; junction bases not matched to a gene: 7. CDR1 is SGHNT, CDR2 YYREEE, per germline (reference sequence). The CDR3 sequence is 14 residues long. Generated by immunoSEQ multiplex PCR, the TCRdb table keeps only in-frame clones and is missing some. The table lists fewer than 80,000 clones, around 98% of them singletons. The TCR comes from a human donor who received a combined kidney and bone marrow transplant. V usage is TRBV5-4 and J usage is TRBJ1-2; 8 bases line up with TRBD1. This material consisted of CD4+ T cells from blood, taken before the transplant. This CDR3 reads CASSPDRESYGYTF. The CDR3 region has the DNA TGTGCCAGCAGCCCGGACAGGGAGTCATATGGCTACACCTTC.